A single sample is the source of the 28 T cell receptor beta chains below, sequenced in a study of blood T cell repertoires in COVID-19. This table comes from immunoSEQ multiplex PCR, and its TCRdb copy is limited to in-frame clones, with some not included. Of under 30,000 clones listed, about 89% are singletons. Sequences were obtained from peripheral blood. The origin of the receptors is a man aged 45 to 65 with active COVID-19.

The J gene is TRBJ2-1, the V gene TRBV4-3, with 10 bases lining up with TRBD2. Germline V gene data show CDR1 as LGHNA and CDR2 as YSLEER. V dropped 2 bases and J dropped 0; count of bases not matched to a gene: 1. This CDR3 spans 16 amino acids. The CDR3 DNA sequence: TGCGCCAGCAGCCAAAGACTAGCGGGCTCCTACAATGAGCAGTTCTTC. Residues: CASSQRLAGSYNEQFF.

The genes are TRBV10-3 and TRBJ2-3; TRBD2 agrees at 8 bases. With 3 bases clipped from V and 2 bases from J, the junction kept 7 bases outside the gene matches. CDR3 length: 16 amino acids. Germline values: CDR1 ENHRY, CDR2 SYGVKD. The CDR3 DNA follows: TGTGCCATCAGTGAAGGGCTAGCGGGCGTCACAGATACGCAGTATTTT. Amino acid sequence: CAISEGLAGVTDTQYF.

J is TRBJ2-7 and V is TRBV6-4; 14 bases fit TRBD2. V was clipped by 0 bases and J by 6 bases; unmatched bases: 19. CDR1 and CDR2 (germline): MRHNA, SNTAGT. This CDR3 spans 21 amino acids. CDR3 sequence reads: CASSDSKRFMCVGLAGVEQYF. For the CDR3, the DNA is TGTGCCAGCAGTGACTCGAAACGATTTATGTGTGTGGGACTAGCGGGAGTCGAGCAGTACTTC.

The J gene is TRBJ2-1, the V gene TRBV3-1 (or the pseudogene TRBV3-2), with 10 nucleotides matching TRBD2. The CDR3 loop spans 16 amino acids. With V trimmed by 1 base and J by 2 bases, 2 bases remained unmatched. Per germline, CDR1 LGHDT and CDR2 YNNKEL (reference sequence). For the CDR3, the DNA is TGTGCCAGCAGCCAAGTCGGACTAGCGGCCTACAATGAGCAGTTCTTC. It translates to CASSQVGLAAYNEQFF.

Written as DNA, the CDR3 is TGTGCCAGCAGCTTAGTAAGGCCGGCTAGCGGACCCACCGGGGAGCTGTTTTTT. This sequence encodes CASSLVRPASGPTGELFF. The chain combines TRBV7-2 with TRBJ2-2; 7 bases agree with TRBD2. Looked up from germline, CDR1 is SGHTA and CDR2 is FQGNSA. V gave up 1 base and J gave up 4 bases; unmatched junction bases: 12. The CDR3 runs to 18 residues.

The J gene is TRBJ2-3, the V gene TRBV9, with TRBD1 matching over 11 bases. After removal of 2 bases from V and 3 bases from J, the junction contained 2 bases not matched to a gene. Germline-derived CDR1 and CDR2 are SGDLS and YYNGEE. This CDR3 is built from 15 residues. DNA for the CDR3: TGTGCCAGCAGCGTCGGGACAGGGGGTACAGATACGCAGTATTTT. Translating it yields CASSVGTGGTDTQYF.

The chain uses TRBV5-4 and TRBJ2-2; 10 nucleotides match TRBD1. The CDR3 runs to 16 residues. The trim removed 5 bases at V and 3 bases at J, leaving 7 bases unmatched. CDR1 SGHNT and CDR2 YYREEE come from the germline V gene (reference sequence). This CDR3 is CASREPGTGDTGELFF. Here the CDR3 DNA reads TGTGCCAGCAGGGAGCCTGGGACAGGGGACACCGGGGAGCTGTTTTTT.

This clone was picked up one time. The chain joins TRBV27 to TRBJ1-1, with D perhaps TRBD1 (5 bases). V gave up 5 bases and J gave up 11 bases, with 15 bases separating them. CDR1 is MNHEY and CDR2 is SMNVEV in the germline V gene (reference sequence). There are 12 residues in the CDR3. The chain's CDR3 is CASSTSGVKAFF. The CDR3 DNA follows: TGTGCCAGCAGTACCTCGGGGGTGAAGGCTTTCTTT.

The chain has TRBV11-3 and TRBJ1-1, with TRBD1 matching over 7 bases. The CDR3 has 16 amino acids. Germline V CDR1 and CDR2: SGHNT, YENEEA. J gave up 5 bases and V 2 bases, and 11 bases lay outside the gene matches. Written as DNA, the CDR3 is TGTGCCAGCAGCTTACAGCCCGGGGCAGGGGGGACTGAAGCTTTCTTT. This sequence encodes CASSLQPGAGGTEAFF.

The chain links TRBV28 to TRBJ1-2, with 7 bases that match TRBD1. From germline, CDR1 is MDHEN and CDR2 SYDVKM. The CDR3 runs to 13 residues. Trimming at V came to 5 bases and at J to 2 bases, leaving 2 bases not matched to a gene. The chain's CDR3 is CASSRTGNYGYTF. CDR3 sequence (DNA): TGTGCCAGCAGTCGGACAGGAAACTATGGCTACACCTTC.

CDR3 DNA sequence: TGTGCCAGCAGTCGCGAGACTAGCGGGAGTATAACAGATACGCAGTATTTT. Its protein product is CASSRETSGSITDTQYF. This chain uses TRBV6-2 or TRBV6-3 with TRBJ2-3, with 12 nucleotides matching TRBD2. The CDR3 totals 17 residues. V lost 5 bases, J lost 3 bases, and 9 bases stayed unmatched. The germline V gene encodes CDR1 MNHEY and CDR2 SVGEGT.

This chain connects TRBV7-6 to TRBJ2-1, with 9 bases identical to TRBD2. From germline, CDR1 is SGHVS and CDR2 FNYEAQ. This CDR3 comprises 15 residues. V lost 4 bases to trimming and J lost 2 bases; unmatched junction nucleotides: 3. For the CDR3, the DNA is TGTGCCAGCAGCTCCAGACTAGCGGCCTACAATGAGCAGTTCTTC. It encodes CASSSRLAAYNEQFF.

This clone was observed once. The J gene is TRBJ1-3, the V gene TRBV4-3; 9 positions match TRBD1. The CDR3 length is 15 residues. V lost 6 bases, J lost 3 bases, and 6 bases stayed unmatched. Looked up from germline, CDR1 is LGHNA and CDR2 is YSLEER. CDR3 loop: CASSPDRGNGNTIYF. In DNA, the CDR3 is TGCGCCAGCAGTCCTGACAGGGGGAATGGAAACACCATATATTTT.

This clone showed up just once. The chain is built from TRBV6-5 and TRBJ2-2, with 10 bases aligning to TRBD1. Germline-derived CDR1 and CDR2 are MNHEY and SVGAGI. V lost 5 bases, J lost 6 bases, and 6 bases stayed unmatched. The CDR3 totals 15 residues. The CDR3 protein is CASSRQGATAGELFF. For the CDR3, the DNA is TGTGCCAGCAGTAGACAGGGGGCAACGGCCGGGGAGCTGTTTTTT.

The V and J genes are TRBV12-3 or TRBV12-4 and TRBJ1-1; the D gene is possibly TRBD1 (6 bases). CDR3 length: 13 residues. V was trimmed by 6 bases and J by 1 base, leaving 9 bases between them. The CDR3 nucleotides read TGTGCCAGCAGAATACAGGGGAACACTGAAGCTTTCTTT. The encoded protein is CASRIQGNTEAFF.

The chain links TRBV29-1 to TRBJ2-3, with a possible D match to TRBD2 (5 bases). Deletions cut 6 bases from V and 0 bases from J, with 16 bases between. The length of the CDR3 is 15 residues. Germline CDR1 reads SQVTM; CDR2 reads ANQGSEA. The CDR3 DNA reads TGCAGCGTCCGGGGAGAGGTATCTAGCACAGATACGCAGTATTTT. Translation gives CSVRGEVSSTDTQYF.

This clone occurred a few times. V and J are TRBV7-6 and TRBJ1-6; no clear D gene. The V gene lost 4 bases and the J gene lost 9 bases, with 19 bases spanning the gap. The CDR3 runs 16 residues. Germline V gene data show CDR1 as SGHVS and CDR2 as FNYEAQ. The CDR3 bases are TGTGCCAGCAGCTCGGGAGGATTCGGCCTGAGTTCACCCCTCCACTTT. This encodes CASSSGGFGLSSPLHF.

The CDR3 nucleotides read TGTGCCAGCAGTAGACTAGCGGGAGGGGTGGTGGAGCAGTTCTTC. This encodes CASSRLAGGVVEQFF. The rearrangement links TRBV2 to TRBJ2-1, with TRBD2 matching over 14 bases. The CDR3 is made up of 15 amino acids. The V gene end was trimmed by 5 bases and the J gene end by 10 bases; junction bases not matched to a gene: 7. Germline V gives CDR1 SNHLY, CDR2 FYNNEI.

This clone was detected once. The chain carries TRBV19 and TRBJ1-2; 9 nucleotides match TRBD1. Trimming took 4 bases from V and 4 from J; bases not matched to a gene: 7. The CDR3 covers 15 residues. Germline CDR1 is LNHDA and CDR2 is SQIVND (reference sequence). This CDR3 is CASSTGTGSFYGYTF. Here the CDR3 DNA reads TGTGCCAGTAGTACGGGGACAGGGTCTTTCTATGGCTACACCTTC. The full variable domain, completed using reference TRBV19 and TRBJ1-2, is DGGITQSPKYLFRKEGQNVTLSCEQNLNHDAMYWYRQDPGQGLRLIYYSQIVNDFQKGDIAEGYSVSREKKESFPLTVTSAQKNPTAFYLCASSTGTGSFYGYTFGSGTRLTVV.

V and J are TRBV6-5 and TRBJ1-3; TRBD1 agrees at 7 bases. With 7 bases clipped from V and 1 base from J, the junction kept 4 bases outside the gene matches. Looked up from germline, CDR1 is MNHEY and CDR2 is SVGAGI. The CDR3 loop spans 14 amino acids. CDR3 sequence: CASKMDRSGNTIYF. The CDR3 bases are TGTGCCAGCAAGATGGACAGGTCTGGAAACACCATATATTTT.

This chain connects TRBV4-1 to TRBJ2-3, with 13 bases aligning to TRBD2. Per germline, CDR1 MGHRA and CDR2 YSYEKL. CDR3 length: 17 amino acids. The V gene end was trimmed by 2 bases and the J gene end by 2 bases; junction bases not matched to a gene: 4. The chain's CDR3 is CASSQRGLAGNTDTQYF. The CDR3 region has the DNA TGCGCCAGCAGCCAACGGGGACTAGCGGGGAACACAGATACGCAGTATTTT.

The chain uses TRBV4-1 and TRBJ1-2; 8 nucleotides line up with TRBD1. CDR1 and CDR2 (germline): MGHRA, YSYEKL. The CDR3 loop spans 16 amino acids. The junction had 9 bases not matched to a gene; V was cut back by 4 bases and J by 2 bases. CDR3 sequence reads: CASSPSGTGTNYGYTF. CDR3 bases: TGCGCCAGCAGCCCCTCCGGGACAGGAACAAACTATGGCTACACCTTC.

The chain links TRBV11-2 to TRBJ1-2, with a tentative D call TRBD1 (5 bases). The germline V and J ends were trimmed by 6 bases and 4 bases, with 12 bases remaining between them. The CDR3 is 13 residues long. The germline gives CDR1 SGHAT, CDR2 FQNNGV. CDR3 nucleotides: TGTGCCAGCAGTTTCGCCGGGGGCTATGGCTACACCTTC. Amino acids: CASSFAGGYGYTF. Full variable domain (rest looked up from reference TRBV11-2 and TRBJ1-2): EAGVAQSPRYKIIEKRQSVAFWCNPISGHATLYWYQQILGQGPKLLIQFQNNGVVDDSQLPKDRFSAERLKGVDSTLKIQPAKLEDSAVYLCASSFAGGYGYTFGSGTRLTVV.

V gene TRBV14 combines with J gene TRBJ1-1, with 7 bases aligning to TRBD1. Trimming at V came to 1 base and at J to 4 bases, leaving 6 bases not matched to a gene. This CDR3 region has 15 residues. Looked up from germline, CDR1 is SGHDN and CDR2 is FVKESK. The CDR3 DNA reads TGTGCCAGCAGCCAAGCCGACAGGGACGGCACTGAAGCTTTCTTT. It codes for CASSQADRDGTEAFF.

The CDR3 nucleotides are TGTGCCAGCAGTGGCCCTACGGGGGGGCCGACAGATACGCAGTATTTT. As protein: CASSGPTGGPTDTQYF. The V gene is TRBV6-1, the J gene TRBJ2-3; the match to TRBD2 covers 8 bases. CDR3 size: 16 residues. With 4 bases clipped from V and 3 bases from J, the junction kept 9 bases outside the gene matches. Germline V gene data show CDR1 as MNHNS and CDR2 as SASEGT.

This clone appeared a few times. The chain employs TRBV5-1 and TRBJ1-1; D call uncertain. Germline V lookup: CDR1 SGHRS, CDR2 YFSETQ. This CDR3 is built from 15 residues. Trimming stripped 2 bases from V and 0 bases from J, with 11 bases between. The CDR3, as DNA: TGCGCCAGCAGCTTTCTGACACCCATGAACACTGAAGCTTTCTTT. It yields the protein CASSFLTPMNTEAFF.

This clone was observed a few times. The V and J genes are TRBV19 and TRBJ1-3; 8 positions match TRBD1. CDR1 and CDR2 (germline): LNHDA, SQIVND (reference sequence). CDR3 length: 15 amino acids. V was clipped by 7 bases and J by 2 bases; unmatched bases: 7. In DNA, the CDR3 is TGTGCCAGTACCGCAGAGGACAGGGCTGGAAACACCATATATTTT. Protein product: CASTAEDRAGNTIYF. The entire variable domain, with the rest obtained from reference TRBV19 and TRBJ1-3, is as follows: DGGITQSPKYLFRKEGQNVTLSCEQNLNHDAMYWYRQDPGQGLRLIYYSQIVNDFQKGDIAEGYSVSREKKESFPLTVTSAQKNPTAFYLCASTAEDRAGNTIYFGEGSWLTVV.

The rearrangement joins TRBV2 to TRBJ2-7; 11 bases are a match to TRBD1. The germline V gene has CDR1 SNHLY and CDR2 FYNNEI. J was trimmed by 2 bases and V by 6 bases; bases with no gene match: 6. The CDR3 contains 15 residues. Here the CDR3 reads CASSRGTGGTYEQYF. CDR3 coding DNA: TGTGCCAGCAGCCGCGGGACAGGGGGAACCTACGAGCAGTACTTC.